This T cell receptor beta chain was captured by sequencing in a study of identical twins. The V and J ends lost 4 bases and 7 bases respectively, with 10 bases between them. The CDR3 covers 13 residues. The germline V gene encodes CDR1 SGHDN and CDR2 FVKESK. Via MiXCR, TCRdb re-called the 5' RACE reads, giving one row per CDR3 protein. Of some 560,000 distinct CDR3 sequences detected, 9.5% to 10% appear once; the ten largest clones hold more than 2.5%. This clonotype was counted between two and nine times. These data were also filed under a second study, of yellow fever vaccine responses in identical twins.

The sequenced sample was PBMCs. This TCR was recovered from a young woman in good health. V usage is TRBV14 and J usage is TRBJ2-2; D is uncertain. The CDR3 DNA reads TGTGCCAGCAGCCCGCAGCGAGACGGGGAGCTGTTTTTT. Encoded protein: CASSPQRDGELFF.